Each of the 5 T cell receptor beta chains below was sequenced from the same sample in a study of blood T cells in healthy people across ages (dated by TCRdb to the mid-2010s). The library was prepared using 5' RACE. Sequencing took place on an Illumina HiSeq 2500. A second roughly 6 to 12 cycle PCR used a sample-barcoded 5' primer and a J-beta primer mix. TCRdb handled the public reads itself, with Q25 trimming in fastp and clone calling in MiXCR, and kept productive beta chains. Each record represents a unique CDR3 protein, reported with the most common genes and DNA among its rows. For this sample the table gives about 620,000 distinct CDR3 sequences, of which roughly half were detected only once. 13% of the sample lies in the top ten. The source material was blood. Receptors were obtained from a woman older than 75 in good health.

Only a few counts were recorded for this clonotype. The chain couples TRBV4-1 to TRBJ2-7; D perhaps matches TRBD1 (6 bases). This CDR3 spans 15 amino acids. Deletions cut 4 bases from V and 4 bases from J, with 17 bases between. Germline V lookup: CDR1 MGHRA, CDR2 YSYEKL. The CDR3 DNA reads TGCGCCAGCAGCCTGGGACACCGCGGATTGTACGAGCAGTACTTC. Translating gives CASSLGHRGLYEQYF.

CDR3 protein: CSVASMGQGFGYTF. CDR3 DNA sequence: TGCAGCGTTGCCTCGATGGGACAGGGGTTTGGCTACACCTTC. The J gene is TRBJ1-2, the V gene TRBV29-1; 10 bases agree with TRBD1. CDR3 length equals 14 residues. Germline V CDR1 and CDR2: SQVTM, ANQGSEA. Losses at the gene ends were 4 bases for V and 7 bases for J; bases not matched to a gene: 9. The full variable domain, in which reference TRBV29-1 and TRBJ1-2 provide the parts outside the CDR3, is SAVISQKPSRDICQRGTSLTIQCQVDSQVTMMFWYRQQPGQSLTLIATANQGSEATYESGFVIDKFPISRPNLTFSTLTVSNMSPEDSSIYLCSVASMGQGFGYTFGSGTRLTVV.

The genes are TRBV18 and TRBJ1-4; 8 bases match TRBD1. Germline CDR1 reads KGHSH; CDR2 reads LQKENI. V was pared by 3 bases and J by 11 bases, with 14 bases of the junction left unmatched. The CDR3 loop spans 16 amino acids. CDR3 in amino acids: CASSPGQGLTTSKLFF. The CDR3 region has the DNA TGTGCCAGCTCACCCGGACAGGGACTAACCACATCGAAACTGTTTTTT.

This chain connects TRBV11-2 to TRBJ2-4; D remains ambiguous. The DNA matches TRBJ2-7 better at its end, which makes the J call doubtful. Germline CDR1 is SGHAT and CDR2 is FQNNGV. The length of the CDR3 is 16 residues. Here the CDR3 DNA reads TGTGCCAGCAGCTCCTACCCTAGGACGAGGAACTACGAGCAGTACTTC. Translation gives CASSSYPRTRNYEQYF.

This clonotype was recorded many times. The rearrangement joins TRBV10-3 to TRBJ2-3; 8 bases align to TRBD1. Germline assignment: CDR1 ENHRY and CDR2 SYGVKD. The CDR3 runs to 13 residues. With 6 bases clipped from V and 8 bases from J, the junction kept 7 bases outside the gene matches. CDR3 protein: CAIREGQVVTQYF. Written as DNA, the CDR3 is TGTGCCATCAGAGAGGGACAGGTCGTTACGCAGTATTTT.